This record concerns one T cell receptor beta chain sequence. TCRdb's copy holds only in-frame clones and misses some; the assay was immunoSEQ multiplex PCR. The sample holds approximately 190,000 clones, around four fifths seen once. The record originates from a study of blood T cell repertoires in COVID-19. Study-wide context: Samples of COVID-19 (acute and convalescent) were obtained from the United States, Italy and Spain.

Trimming at V came to 3 bases and at J to 8 bases, leaving 14 bases not matched to a gene. The CDR3 is made up of 16 amino acids. The V gene's germline CDR1 is SGHRS and CDR2 YFSETQ. This sequence joins TRBV5-1 and TRBJ2-1; TRBD2 aligns across 7 bases. This receptor was taken from a human donor in a cohort sampled during active COVID-19. Material for sequencing was peripheral blood. The CDR3 DNA reads as TGCGCCAGCAGCTCAAAGGGAGGGTCTCGAAAGTATGAGCAGTTCTTC. The encoded protein is CASSSKGGSRKYEQFF.